These T cell receptor beta chains were read from a single sample in a study of control samples from healthy donors and cancer patients. The table came from immunoSEQ multiplex PCR; TCRdb's copy has only in-frame clones and leaves some out. The sample holds 400,000 to 450,000 clones, around 90% seen once. The sequenced sample was PBMCs. The origin of the receptors is a man aged 40-49 years with head and neck cancer. CDR3s include the opening cysteine and the closing phenylalanine or tryptophan. Fields, in order: CDR3 DNA, CDR3 protein, J gene, D gene, V gene, clone size. The D gene is left open where the match is weak. A row's size may be missing; if present it is once, few, many or a size class.

TGTGCCAGCAGCGTAGGGGCGGGAGGGGAGACCCAGTACTTC	CASSVGAGGETQYF	TRBJ2-5	TRBD2	TRBV9	NA
TGTGCCAGCAGTGCCACTACGACGCGTCCCGACTACGAGCAGTACTTC	CASSATTTRPDYEQYF	TRBJ2-7	NA	TRBV6-1	NA
TGTGCCAGCAGCGTAGGGTCGAGCGGGGGGGCATACGAGCAGTTCTTC	CASSVGSSGGAYEQFF	TRBJ2-1	TRBD2	TRBV9	NA
TGTGCCAGCATCCACAGCTCTGGAAACACCATATATTTT	CASIHSSGNTIYF	TRBJ1-3	NA	TRBV7-9	NA
TGTGCCAGCAGCTATCTGGGGTTGGGCACTGAAGCTTTCTTT	CASSYLGLGTEAFF	TRBJ1-1	NA	TRBV6-2/TRBV6-3	NA
TGCAGCGTTGAAGGGGCTTTTGCCTACGAGCAGTACTTC	CSVEGAFAYEQYF	TRBJ2-7	NA	TRBV29-1	NA
TGCAGTGCTAGTAGGGACAGCTATGGCTACACCTTC	CSASRDSYGYTF	TRBJ1-2	TRBD1	TRBV20-1	once
TGTGCCAGCAGCCAGGACCCGAACCAAGAGACCCAGTACTTC	CASSQDPNQETQYF	TRBJ2-5	NA	TRBV14	NA
TGCGCCAGCACCTCGGGAGGACTAGCTCTTCCCTACGAGCAGTACTTC	CASTSGGLALPYEQYF	TRBJ2-7	TRBD2	TRBV5-1	NA
TGTGCCAGCCGGGGGGGAACCCCGTATGGCTACACCTTC	CASRGGTPYGYTF	TRBJ1-2	NA	TRBV6-5	few
TGTGCCAGCAGCCAGCCGGGACAGGGGTACACCGGGGAGCTGTTTTTT	CASSQPGQGYTGELFF	TRBJ2-2	TRBD1	TRBV7-9	NA
TGTGCCACCAGTGCGGTCGGGAGTAGGGGCACAGATACGCAGTATTTT	CATSAVGSRGTDTQYF	TRBJ2-3	NA	TRBV24-1	once
TGTGCTAGTGGTTTGGGGAGGCTGGGGGCCGACACTGAAGCTTTCTTT	CASGLGRLGADTEAFF	TRBJ1-1	NA	TRBV12-5	NA
TGTGCCAGCGGATGGACTAGTGGATACAATGAGCAGTTCTTC	CASGWTSGYNEQFF	TRBJ2-1	TRBD2	TRBV28	NA
TGTGCCAGCAGCTTGGCCACCAGGGTTTATGGCTACACCTTC	CASSLATRVYGYTF	TRBJ1-2	NA	TRBV5-4	NA
TGTGCCAGCAGTTACTCGATGCTGGCGGACTACACTGAAGCTTTCTTT	CASSYSMLADYTEAFF	TRBJ1-1	NA	TRBV6-5	NA
TGTGCCAGTAGCGGGCTAGCGGGTACCTACGAGCAGTACTTC	CASSGLAGTYEQYF	TRBJ2-7	TRBD2	TRBV19	NA
TGTGCCAGCAGCCAAAAAAGGCGGGAGGGTCACAATGAGCAGTTCTTC	CASSQKRREGHNEQFF	TRBJ2-1	TRBD2	TRBV14	NA
TGTGCCATCAGTGAAATCGTAAGCTTAACAGATACGCAGTATTTT	CAISEIVSLTDTQYF	TRBJ2-3	NA	TRBV10-3	NA
TGTGCCAGCAAAACGGGGGGGGTGAGTTACACTGAAGCTTTCTTT	CASKTGGVSYTEAFF	TRBJ1-1	NA	TRBV6-5	NA
TGTGCCAGCAGCCCCCGACAGGGAGGGTCGAAGAACACTGAAGCTTTCTTT	CASSPRQGGSKNTEAFF	TRBJ1-1	TRBD1	TRBV7-9	NA
TGTGCCAGCCGGGTGGAGTCTAACTATGGCTACACCTTC	CASRVESNYGYTF	TRBJ1-2	NA	TRBV28	NA
TGCGCCAGCAGCTTACAGGGGGCTAATGAAAAACTGTTTTTT	CASSLQGANEKLFF	TRBJ1-4	TRBD1	TRBV5-1	NA
TGTGCCAGCAGCTTCACCCCAGGGGAAGGCAGCGGGGAGCAGTTCTTC	CASSFTPGEGSGEQFF	TRBJ2-1	NA	TRBV7-9	NA
TGTGCCAGCAGCCGGGGGACTCAAATTCGCACAGATACGCAGTATTTT	CASSRGTQIRTDTQYF	TRBJ2-3	NA	TRBV3-1/TRBV3-2	NA
TGTGCCAGTAGTACTACACCCTCAGGGTTCACTGAAGCTTTCTTT	CASSTTPSGFTEAFF	TRBJ1-1	NA	TRBV19	NA
TGTGCCAGCTCGCTCTACGCAACTAATGAAAAACTGTTTTTT	CASSLYATNEKLFF	TRBJ1-4	NA	TRBV18	NA
TGTGCCAGCTCACCGCCTAGCTACGAGCAGTACTTC	CASSPPSYEQYF	TRBJ2-7	NA	TRBV18	NA
TGTGCCAGCAGCTTAAACGGGGGGTCAGATACGCAGTATTTT	CASSLNGGSDTQYF	TRBJ2-3	TRBD2	TRBV7-9	once
TGCAGTGCCAGTGACAGCAATCAGCCCCAGCATTTT	CSASDSNQPQHF	TRBJ1-5	NA	TRBV20-1	NA